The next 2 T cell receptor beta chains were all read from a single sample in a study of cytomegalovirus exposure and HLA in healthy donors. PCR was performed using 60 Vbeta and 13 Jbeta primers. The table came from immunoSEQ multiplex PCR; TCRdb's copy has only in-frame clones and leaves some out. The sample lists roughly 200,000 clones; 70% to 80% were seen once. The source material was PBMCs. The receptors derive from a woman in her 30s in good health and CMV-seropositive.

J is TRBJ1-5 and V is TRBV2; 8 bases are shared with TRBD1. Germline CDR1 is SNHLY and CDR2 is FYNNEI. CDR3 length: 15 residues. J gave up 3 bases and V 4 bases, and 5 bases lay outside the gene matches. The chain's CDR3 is CASSVDRGFNQPQHF. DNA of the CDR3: TGTGCCAGCAGTGTTGACAGGGGTTTCAATCAGCCCCAGCATTTT.

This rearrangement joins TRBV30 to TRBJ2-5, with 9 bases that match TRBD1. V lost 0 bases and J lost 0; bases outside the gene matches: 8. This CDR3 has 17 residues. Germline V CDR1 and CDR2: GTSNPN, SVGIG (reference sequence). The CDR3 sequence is CAWSVHSWTGDQETQYF. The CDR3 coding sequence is TGTGCCTGGAGTGTACATAGCTGGACAGGGGACCAAGAGACCCAGTACTTC. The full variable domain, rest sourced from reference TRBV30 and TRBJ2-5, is SQTIHQWPATLVQPVGSPLSLECTVEGTSNPNLYWYRQAAGRGLQLLFYSVGIGQISSEVPQNLSASRPQDRQFILSSKKLLLSDSGFYLCAWSVHSWTGDQETQYFGPGTRLLVL.